The rows below give T cell receptor beta chains drawn from one sample of a study of T cells in Graves' hyperthyroidism and ophthalmopathy. Using its own MiXCR run on the multiplex PCR reads, TCRdb lists one record per CDR3 protein. This sample carries 130,000 to 150,000 distinct CDR3 sequences, roughly 23% of them seen once, and the ten largest clones take 67%. Sequences were obtained from blood. These receptor sequences come from a woman aged 45-65 years with Graves' hyperthyroidism that later progressed to Graves' ophthalmopathy. Both conserved end residues are part of each CDR3. The D gene is left open where the match is weak. Some rows mark clone size as missing; the rest say once, few, many or name a class of expanded clone.

D: .; J: TRBJ2-3; V: TRBV4-1; size: .; CDR3: CAGSQEGGPGAQYF; DNA: TGTGCCGGCAGCCAAGAAGGAGGACCCGGCGCGCAGTATTTT
D: TRBD1; J: TRBJ2-5; V: TRBV7-3; size: many; CDR3: CASSRTGGMETQYF; DNA: TGTGCCAGCAGCCGGACAGGGGGTATGGAGACCCAGTACTTC
D: TRBD2; J: TRBJ2-1; V: TRBV6-6; size: .; CDR3: CASSYQGTSGMPPFF; DNA: TGTGCCAGCAGTTACCAAGGGACTAGCGGGATGCCTCCGTTCTTC
D: .; J: TRBJ2-3; V: TRBV30; size: .; CDR3: CAWSLGGEWATDTQYF; DNA: TGTGCCTGGAGTTTGGGCGGGGAGTGGGCCACAGATACGCAGTATTTT
D: .; J: TRBJ2-7; V: TRBV27; size: many; CDR3: CASSLGKGIAYEQYF; DNA: TGTGCCAGCAGTTTGGGGAAGGGAATCGCCTACGAGCAGTACTTC
D: .; J: TRBJ2-1; V: TRBV18; size: many; CDR3: CASSRTAGSYNEQFF; DNA: TGTGCCAGCTCCAGGACAGCCGGCTCCTACAATGAGCAGTTCTTC
D: TRBD1; J: TRBJ2-3; V: TRBV24-1; size: .; CDR3: CATSDPQGDSTDTQYF; DNA: TGTGCCACCAGTGATCCCCAGGGGGATAGCACAGATACGCAGTATTTT
D: .; J: TRBJ1-1; V: TRBV2; size: .; CDR3: CASSERGRTEAFF; DNA: TGTGCCAGCAGTGAGAGGGGAAGGACTGAAGCTTTCTTT
D: .; J: TRBJ1-2; V: TRBV6-1; size: few; CDR3: CASTGSESYGYTF; DNA: TGTGCCAGCACAGGGAGTGAGAGCTATGGCTACACCTTC
D: TRBD2; J: TRBJ2-1; V: TRBV24-1; size: many; CDR3: CATSDPNKASGRAINEQFF; DNA: TGTGCCACCAGTGATCCCAACAAAGCTAGCGGGAGGGCCATCAATGAGCAGTTCTTC